This entry features one TCR beta chain sequence. Its antigen is unidentified. The source of the sample is a study of cytomegalovirus exposure and HLA in healthy donors. Findings of the study overall: Prediction of most subjects' HLA-A and HLA-B alleles by TCR beta sequences was reportedly accurate. There were reportedly fewer N-insertions in an Asian-associated ancestry cluster than the roughly 670-donor mean, in a later analysis.

The PCR contained 60 Vbeta and 13 Jbeta primers. Authors' methods: Approximately 83 million unique TCR beta chains, 9 million to 14 million shared, were counted in a later analysis. Only in-frame clones appear in the TCRdb table, and some are missing; sequencing was by immunoSEQ multiplex PCR. V, J and clone size are taken as reported in that table, and D and trimming were inferred from the DNA itself. In the table there are 280,000 or so clones, approximately 90% of which are singletons. The sample comprised PBMCs. The source of this sequence is a young woman in good health and CMV-seronegative.

CDR3 DNA sequence: TGTGCCAGCAGTCCCCTTAACAGGGGACAGTCTACTGAAGCTTTCTTT. It is translated as CASSPLNRGQSTEAFF. V is TRBV5-6 and J is TRBJ1-1, with 7 bases fitting TRBD1. J was trimmed by 5 bases and V by 5 bases; bases with no gene match: 15. Germline V gene sequence: CDR1 SGHDT, CDR2 YYEEEE. This CDR3 has 16 amino acids.